The next 10 T cell receptor beta chains were all read from a single sample in a study of T cell changes during pregnancy in multiple sclerosis. Assay used: immunoSEQ multiplex PCR; TCRdb lists only in-frame clones, some missing. The sample records roughly 40,000 clones, around 90% being singletons. The sample here was CD4+ T cells from peripheral blood mononuclear cells, taken in the third trimester of pregnancy. These receptors were collected from a female donor with multiple sclerosis, enrolled in a pregnancy study.

This sequence joins TRBV27 and TRBJ2-4, with TRBD1 matching 8 bases. V shed 5 bases, J shed 1 base, and the junction held 10 bases outside the gene matches. CDR1 MNHEY and CDR2 SMNVEV come from the germline V gene (reference sequence). This CDR3 spans 17 amino acids. The CDR3 reads CASSPRQGTFAKNIQYF. The CDR3 DNA reads TGTGCCAGCAGTCCACGACAGGGGACCTTCGCCAAAAACATTCAGTACTTC.

The rearrangement uses TRBV19 and TRBJ2-3; 13 bases are shared with TRBD2. The CDR3 has 17 amino acids. CDR1 and CDR2 (germline): LNHDA, SQIVND (reference sequence). J lost 4 bases, V lost 3 bases, and 7 bases had no gene match. CDR3 DNA: TGTGCCAGTAGTATCAGGACTAGCGGGAGTGTCGCAGATACGCAGTATTTT. The encoded protein is CASSIRTSGSVADTQYF. The full variable domain, in which reference TRBV19 and TRBJ2-3 provide the parts outside the CDR3, is DGGITQSPKYLFRKEGQNVTLSCEQNLNHDAMYWYRQDPGQGLRLIYYSQIVNDFQKGDIAEGYSVSREKKESFPLTVTSAQKNPTAFYLCASSIRTSGSVADTQYFGPGTRLTVL.

The V call is TRBV7-2, the J call TRBJ2-2; D is undetermined. CDR1 and CDR2 from the germline V gene are SGHTA and FQGNSA. Trimming removed 5 bases at V and 2 bases at J, with 9 bases between. The CDR3 runs to 14 residues. The CDR3 here is CASSPRVNTGELFF. The CDR3 coding sequence is TGTGCCAGCAGCCCTCGGGTTAACACCGGGGAGCTGTTTTTT.

The J gene is TRBJ1-2, the V gene TRBV29-1; D remains ambiguous. The germline V gene has CDR1 SQVTM and CDR2 ANQGSEA. The germline V and J ends were trimmed by 1 base and 7 bases, with 25 bases remaining between them. The CDR3 runs to 17 residues. CDR3 region: CSVEAWLSSDPPGGYTF. The CDR3 DNA reads as TGCAGCGTTGAAGCTTGGTTGAGTTCTGACCCTCCGGGTGGCTACACCTTC.

This clone came up a few times. The chain uses TRBV5-1 and TRBJ2-5, with 11 bases lining up with TRBD1. Germline V lookup: CDR1 SGHRS, CDR2 YFSETQ. CDR3 length equals 15 residues. With 5 bases clipped from V and 2 bases from J, the junction kept 5 bases outside the gene matches. CDR3 sequence (DNA): TGCGCCAGCAGTCCCGGGACAGGGGGACAAGAGACCCAGTACTTC. Amino acid sequence: CASSPGTGGQETQYF.

J is TRBJ1-4 and V is TRBV27; 8 nucleotides agree with TRBD1. Germline V gene sequence: CDR1 MNHEY, CDR2 SMNVEV (reference sequence). There are 15 residues in the CDR3. With 3 bases clipped from V and 8 bases from J, the junction kept 8 bases outside the gene matches. The DNA of the CDR3 is TGTGCCAGCAGTTTCCTACAGGGGGGACGAGAAAAACTGTTTTTT. This codes for CASSFLQGGREKLFF.

This rearrangement joins TRBV5-5 to TRBJ1-5; 7 bases fit TRBD1. There are 16 residues in the CDR3. Germline loops: CDR1 SGHKS, CDR2 YYEKEE (reference sequence). Trimming cost V 4 bases and J 4 bases; bases outside gene matches: 11. In DNA form, the CDR3 reads TGTGCCAGCAGCCCTGGGTGGACAGGCTCGAATCAGCCCCAGCATTTT. Its protein product is CASSPGWTGSNQPQHF.

The rearrangement links TRBV7-2 to TRBJ2-7; no clear D gene. Trimming cost V 4 bases and J 0 bases, with 10 bases left between them. The CDR3 runs to 14 residues. CDR1 and CDR2 from the germline V gene are SGHTA and FQGNSA. Here the CDR3 DNA reads TGTGCCAGCAGCTCCGGGTCTCCCTCCTACGAGCAGTACTTC. This sequence encodes CASSSGSPSYEQYF.

The chain employs TRBV30 and TRBJ2-4, with TRBD1 matching 9 bases. The germline V gene encodes CDR1 GTSNPN and CDR2 SVGIG (reference sequence). The junction had 4 bases not matched to a gene; V was cut back by 1 base and J by 9 bases. The CDR3 extends over 13 amino acids. In DNA, the CDR3 is TGTGCCTGGAGTGGACAGGGGGTCTCCATTCAGTACTTC. Protein product: CAWSGQGVSIQYF.

The chain joins TRBV5-4 to TRBJ1-2, with D maybe TRBD1 (5 bases). The CDR3 length is 15 residues. Between the trimmed V and J ends, which lost 3 bases and 2 bases, there was a span of 14 bases. Germline values: CDR1 SGHNT, CDR2 YYREEE (reference sequence). The CDR3 bases are TGTGCCAGCAGCTCCCGCAGGGAGGGGAACTATGGCTACACCTTC. Amino acids: CASSSRREGNYGYTF.